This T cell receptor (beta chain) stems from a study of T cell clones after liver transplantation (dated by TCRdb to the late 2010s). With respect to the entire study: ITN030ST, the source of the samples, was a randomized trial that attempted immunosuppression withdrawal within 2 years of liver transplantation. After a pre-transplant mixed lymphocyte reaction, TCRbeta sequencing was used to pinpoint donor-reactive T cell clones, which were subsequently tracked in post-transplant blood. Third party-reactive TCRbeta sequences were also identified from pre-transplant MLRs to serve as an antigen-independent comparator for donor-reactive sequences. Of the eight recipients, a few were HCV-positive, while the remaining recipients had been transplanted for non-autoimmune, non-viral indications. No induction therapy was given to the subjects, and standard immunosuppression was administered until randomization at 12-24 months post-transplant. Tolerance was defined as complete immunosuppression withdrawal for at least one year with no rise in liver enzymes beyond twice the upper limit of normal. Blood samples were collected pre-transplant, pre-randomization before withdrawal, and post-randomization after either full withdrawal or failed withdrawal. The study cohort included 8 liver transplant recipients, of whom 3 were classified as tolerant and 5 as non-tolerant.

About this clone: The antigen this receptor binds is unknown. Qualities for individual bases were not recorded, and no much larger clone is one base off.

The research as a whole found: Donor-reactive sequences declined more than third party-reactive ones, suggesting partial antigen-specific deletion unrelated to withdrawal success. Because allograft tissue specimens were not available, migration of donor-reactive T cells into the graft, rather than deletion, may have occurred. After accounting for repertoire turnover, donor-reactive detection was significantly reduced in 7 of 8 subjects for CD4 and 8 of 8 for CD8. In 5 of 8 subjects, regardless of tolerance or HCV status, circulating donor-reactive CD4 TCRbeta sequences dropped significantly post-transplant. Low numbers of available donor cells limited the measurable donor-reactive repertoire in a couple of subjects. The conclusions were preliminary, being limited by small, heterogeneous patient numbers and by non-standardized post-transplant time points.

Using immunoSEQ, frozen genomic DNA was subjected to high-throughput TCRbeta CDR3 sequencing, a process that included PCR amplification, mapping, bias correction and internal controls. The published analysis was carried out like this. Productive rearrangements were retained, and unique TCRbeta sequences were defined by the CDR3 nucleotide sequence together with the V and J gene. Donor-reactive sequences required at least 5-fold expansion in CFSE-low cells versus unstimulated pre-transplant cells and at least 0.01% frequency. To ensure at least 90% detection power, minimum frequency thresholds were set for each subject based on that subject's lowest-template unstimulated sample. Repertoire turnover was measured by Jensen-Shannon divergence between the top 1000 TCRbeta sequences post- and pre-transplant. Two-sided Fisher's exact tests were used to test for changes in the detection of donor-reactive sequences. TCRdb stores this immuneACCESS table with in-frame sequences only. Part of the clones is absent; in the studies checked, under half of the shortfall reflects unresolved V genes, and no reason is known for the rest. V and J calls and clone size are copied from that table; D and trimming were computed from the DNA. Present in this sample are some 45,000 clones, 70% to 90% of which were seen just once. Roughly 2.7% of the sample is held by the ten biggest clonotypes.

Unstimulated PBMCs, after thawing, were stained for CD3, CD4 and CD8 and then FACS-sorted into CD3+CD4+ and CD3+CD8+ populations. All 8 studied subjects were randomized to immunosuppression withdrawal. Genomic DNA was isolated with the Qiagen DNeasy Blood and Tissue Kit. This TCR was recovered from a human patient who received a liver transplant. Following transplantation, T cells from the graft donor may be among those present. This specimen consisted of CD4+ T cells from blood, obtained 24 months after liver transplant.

The DNA sequence is as follows: TGTGCCTGGAACAGGGGGGACAATCAGCCCCAGCATTTT. Its translation reads: CAWNRGDNQPQHF. The chain joins TRBV30 to TRBJ1-5; 8 junctional bases match TRBD1. CDR1 and CDR2, looked up from the germline V gene (reference sequence), are GTSNPN and SVGIG. There are 13 amino acids in the CDR3, from cysteine to phenylalanine inclusive. The retained sequence is limited to the CDR3, 39 bases, with the frame set at the first base. V is cut back by 4 bases and J by 3 bases, with 2 bases in the junction unmatched. The full variable domain, with segments outside the CDR3 supplied by the reference TRBV30 and TRBJ1-5 proteins, appears as SQTIHQWPATLVQPVGSPLSLECTVEGTSNPNLYWYRQAAGRGLQLLFYSVGIGQISSEVPQNLSASRPQDRQFILSSKKLLLSDSGFYLCAWNRGDNQPQHFGDGTRLSIL.